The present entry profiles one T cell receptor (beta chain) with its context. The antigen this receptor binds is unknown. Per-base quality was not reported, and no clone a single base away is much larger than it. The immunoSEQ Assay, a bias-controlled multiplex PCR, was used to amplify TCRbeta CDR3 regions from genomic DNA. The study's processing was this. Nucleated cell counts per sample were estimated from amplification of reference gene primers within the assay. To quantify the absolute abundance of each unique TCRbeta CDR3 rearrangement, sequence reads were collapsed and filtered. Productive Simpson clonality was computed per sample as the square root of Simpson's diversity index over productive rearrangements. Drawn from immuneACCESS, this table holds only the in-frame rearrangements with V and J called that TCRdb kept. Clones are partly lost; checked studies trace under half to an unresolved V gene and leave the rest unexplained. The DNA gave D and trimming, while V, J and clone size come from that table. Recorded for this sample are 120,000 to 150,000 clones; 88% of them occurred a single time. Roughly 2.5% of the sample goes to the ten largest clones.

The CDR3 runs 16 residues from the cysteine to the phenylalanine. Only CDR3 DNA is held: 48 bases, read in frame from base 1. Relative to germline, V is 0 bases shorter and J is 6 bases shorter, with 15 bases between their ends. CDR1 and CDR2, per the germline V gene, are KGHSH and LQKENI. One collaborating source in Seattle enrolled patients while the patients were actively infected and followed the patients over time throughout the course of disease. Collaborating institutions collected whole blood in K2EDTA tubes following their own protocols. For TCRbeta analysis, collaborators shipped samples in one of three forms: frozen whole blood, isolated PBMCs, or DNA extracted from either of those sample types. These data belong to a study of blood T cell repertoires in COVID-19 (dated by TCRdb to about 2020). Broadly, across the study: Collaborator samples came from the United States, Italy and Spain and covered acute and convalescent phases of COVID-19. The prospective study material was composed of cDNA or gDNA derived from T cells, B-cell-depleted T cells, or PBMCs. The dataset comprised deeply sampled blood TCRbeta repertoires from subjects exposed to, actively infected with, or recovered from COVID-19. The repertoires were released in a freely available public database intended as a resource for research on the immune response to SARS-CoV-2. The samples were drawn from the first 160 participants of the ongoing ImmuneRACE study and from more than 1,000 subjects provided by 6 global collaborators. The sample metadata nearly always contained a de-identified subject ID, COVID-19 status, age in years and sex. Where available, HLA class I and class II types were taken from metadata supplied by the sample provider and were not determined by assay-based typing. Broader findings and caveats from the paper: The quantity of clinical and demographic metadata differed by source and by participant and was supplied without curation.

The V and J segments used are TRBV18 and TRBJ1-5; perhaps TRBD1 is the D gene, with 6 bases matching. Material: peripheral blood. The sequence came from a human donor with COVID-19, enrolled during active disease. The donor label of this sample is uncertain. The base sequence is TGTGCCAGCTCACCACCAGGGGCAGGGGAAGGTCAGCCCCAGCATTTT. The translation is CASSPPGAGEGQPQHF.